This T cell receptor (beta chain) was identified in a study of CD8 T cell repertoires and HIV-1 epitope variants. Study-level background: Controls were a CMV, EBV and flu pool, Ebola AY9, and no peptide. The baseline condition was 1M T cells left uncultured.

The method was immunoSEQ multiplex PCR; TCRdb's version includes in-frame clones alone and lacks a portion of them. The sample has about 95,000 clones; roughly 81% are singletons. The CDR3 has 16 residues. V lost 2 bases, J lost 3 bases, and 13 bases lay in between. Germline-derived CDR1 and CDR2 are LGHNA and YNFKEQ. The chain recombines TRBV4-2 with TRBJ1-4, with TRBD1 as a possible D gene (6 bases). The receptor was isolated from a male donor with HIV. Sample: uncultured baseline CD8+ T cells from peripheral blood mononuclear cells (PBMCs). The CDR3 spells CASSQYGTGPNEKLFF. CDR3 coding DNA: TGTGCCAGCAGCCAATACGGCACAGGGCCTAATGAAAAACTGTTTTTT.